Listed below are T cell receptor beta chains from one sample, sequenced in a study of T cell repertoires in cytomegalovirus infection. MiXCR, applied by TCRdb to the reads, yields one record per CDR3 protein. The table has some 200,000 distinct CDR3 sequences, 35% to 45% seen once. Their antigen targets remain unknown. This sample comprised CD8+ T cells from cultured PBMCs, obtained from culture after CMV antigen stimulation. The receptors originated from a human donor in good health (CMV status not recorded). Some clones in this sample may be carry-over from other donors' samples. The CDR3 runs from the conserved cysteine through the conserved F or W.

>TRBV7-9|TRBJ2-5
CASSLNAQLQETQYF
>TRBV28|TRBJ2-3
CASSLIGDNRDTQYF
>TRBV7-9|TRBJ1-5
CASSPQDSNQPQHF
>TRBV7-2|TRBJ2-3
CASSLGGGEDTQYF
>TRBV7-6|TRBJ1-2
CASSLPRDRVISNYGYTF
>TRBV5-1|TRBJ2-2
CASRSPGELFF
>TRBV30|TRBJ1-2
CAWSLGQGAYGYTF
>TRBV7-7|TRBJ2-5
CASSLSGTRGYQETQYF
>TRBV27|TRBJ2-1
CASNQLAGGNNEQFF
>TRBV5-4|TRBJ2-5
CASSSGTGSWETQYF
>TRBV7-9|TRBJ2-1
CASSFLRTGYNEQFF
>TRBV7-8|TRBJ2-5
CASSRDGRGKETQYF
>TRBV6-1|TRBJ2-1
CASSEFERVLSYNEQFF
>TRBV6-6|TRBJ1-5
CASSRRTDEPANQPQHF
>TRBV5-1|TRBJ2-6
CASSGRDGLSSGANVLTF
>TRBV10-3|TRBJ2-1
CAIKTRDVRGGEQFF
>TRBV25-1|TRBJ1-6
CASSEKQGPYNSPLHF
>TRBV10-2|TRBJ2-5
CASSRSGSGETQYF
>TRBV2|TRBJ2-2
CARLSLGGELFF
>TRBV6-5|TRBJ1-5
CASSPRGQGARGNQPQHF
>TRBV7-9|TRBJ2-1
CASSSQGANEQFF
>TRBV7-6|TRBJ2-7
CASSPRDFPYEQYF
>TRBV7-9|TRBJ2-1
CASSLVTGYNEQFF
>TRBV7-2|TRBJ2-5
CASSLALTRTSGSSGETQYF
>TRBV9|TRBJ2-5
CASSRTVGRTRGETQYF
>TRBV7-9|TRBJ2-5
CASSWAGGERRETQYF
>TRBV27|TRBJ2-7
CASSDGLLPYEQYF
>TRBV2|TRBJ2-2
CATRVAAGELFF
>TRBV7-9|TRBJ2-1
CASSLRAGSGATSGYSNNEQFF
>TRBV20-1|TRBJ2-1
CSARGGGLAGLYNNEQFF
>TRBV7-9|TRBJ2-1
CASSTDATNEQFF
>TRBV6-5|TRBJ2-3
CASSYYQSGRAGRTDTQYF
>TRBV7-8|TRBJ2-5
CASSLARWLSETQYF
>TRBV6-5|TRBJ1-1
CASSYRGRTEAFF